This T cell receptor (beta chain) was captured by sequencing in a study of CD8 T cells in Susac syndrome. The CDR3 consists of 13 residues. The V end lost 7 bases, the J end lost 4 bases, and 13 bases lay between the germline ends. It was with random hexamers that roughly 0.45 to 1 ug RNA was reverse transcribed. TCRdb re-analysed the immunoSEQ multiplex PCR reads in MiXCR, keeping a single row per CDR3 protein. The data contain about 140,000 distinct CDR3 sequences, approximately 96% of them singletons. The sequence was obtained from a human donor with multiple sclerosis. This chain connects TRBV12-3 or TRBV12-4 to TRBJ1-2; no reliable D call. Material: CD4+ T cells from PBMCs. The CDR3 DNA reads as TGTGCCAGCACGGGGAGTGTTGCCTATGGCTACACCTTC. It is translated as CASTGSVAYGYTF.